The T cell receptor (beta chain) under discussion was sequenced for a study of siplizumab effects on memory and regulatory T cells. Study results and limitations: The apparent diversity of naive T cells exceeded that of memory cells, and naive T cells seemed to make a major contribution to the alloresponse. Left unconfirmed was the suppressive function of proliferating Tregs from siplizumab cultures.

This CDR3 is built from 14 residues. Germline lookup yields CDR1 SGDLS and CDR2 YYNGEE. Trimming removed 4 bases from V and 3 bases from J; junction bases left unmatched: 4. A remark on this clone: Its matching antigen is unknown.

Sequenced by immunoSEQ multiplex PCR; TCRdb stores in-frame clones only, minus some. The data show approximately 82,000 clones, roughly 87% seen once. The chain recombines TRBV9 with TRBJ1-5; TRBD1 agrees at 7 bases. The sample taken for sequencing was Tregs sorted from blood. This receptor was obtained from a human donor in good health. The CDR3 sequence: CASSPTGNNQPQHF. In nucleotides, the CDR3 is TGTGCCAGCAGCCCGACAGGGAACAATCAGCCCCAGCATTTT.